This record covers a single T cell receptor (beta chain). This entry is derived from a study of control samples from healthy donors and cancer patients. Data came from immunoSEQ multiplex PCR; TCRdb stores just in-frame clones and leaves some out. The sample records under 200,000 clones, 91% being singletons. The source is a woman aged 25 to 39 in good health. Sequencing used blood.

The CDR3: CASSPTGVREKLFF. The CDR3, as DNA: TGCGCCAGCAGCCCGACAGGGGTTCGGGAAAAACTGTTTTTT. The chain employs TRBV5-1 and TRBJ1-4, with 8 positions matching TRBD1. The CDR3 loop spans 14 amino acids. Germline V gives CDR1 SGHRS, CDR2 YFSETQ. V lost 4 bases to trimming and J lost 8 bases; unmatched junction nucleotides: 7.